The 13 T cell receptor beta chains listed next were all sequenced from one sample in a study of blood T cell repertoires in COVID-19 (dated by TCRdb to 2019 to 2021). The library was made by the immunoSEQ multiplex PCR assay. TCRdb stores this immuneACCESS table with in-frame sequences only. Part of the clones is absent; in the studies checked, under half of the shortfall reflects unresolved V genes, and no reason is known for the rest. This sample is represented by under 300,000 clones; around 90% of them were singletons. About 1% of the sample goes to the ten largest clones. Input material: PBMCs or T cells enriched from blood (not recorded which). These receptors all stem from a woman in her 30s who had recovered from COVID-19.

The J gene is TRBJ2-4, the V gene TRBV7-9, with D maybe TRBD1 (5 bases). Germline lookup yields CDR1 SEHNR and CDR2 FQNEAQ (reference sequence). Between the trimmed V and J ends, which lost 3 bases and 6 bases, there was a span of 12 bases. The CDR3 has 14 residues. The CDR3 bases are TGTGCCAGCAGCTTGCAGGGATCCACAAACATTCAGTACTTC. This gives the protein CASSLQGSTNIQYF. The complete variable domain, with remaining parts taken from reference TRBV7-9 and TRBJ2-4, reads DTGVSQNPRHKITKRGQNVTFRCDPISEHNRLYWYRQTLGQGPEFLTYFQNEAQLEKSRLLSDRFSAERPKGSFSTLEIQRTEQGDSAMYLCASSLQGSTNIQYFGAGTRLSVL.

J is TRBJ2-3 and V is TRBV30, with 8 bases lining up with TRBD2. This CDR3 has 16 amino acids. The trim removed 4 bases at V and 2 bases at J, leaving 11 bases unmatched. Germline V CDR1 and CDR2: GTSNPN, SVGIG (reference sequence). CDR3 loop: CAWKVRSSGFTDTQYF. The CDR3 region has the DNA TGTGCCTGGAAAGTAAGGTCTAGCGGGTTCACAGATACGCAGTATTTT.

This clone was recorded once. This chain's CDR3 is CASSRRPPSGANVLTF. CDR3 nucleotides: TGTGCCAGCAGTAGGAGGCCCCCCTCTGGGGCCAACGTCCTGACTTTC. The chain links TRBV27 to TRBJ2-6, with D tentatively TRBD2 (5 bases). Trimming shortened V by 5 bases and J by 0 bases, and 11 bases separated the two germline ends. This CDR3 is 16 amino acids long. CDR1 is MNHEY, CDR2 SMNVEV, per germline (reference sequence).

The chain couples TRBV7-6 to TRBJ1-3; no firm D call. The CDR3 runs 13 residues. Germline-derived CDR1 and CDR2 are SGHVS and FNYEAQ. The V end was cut by 1 base, the J end by 4 bases, with 5 bases between. The CDR3 loop reads CASSLGMGNTIYF. CDR3 nucleotides: TGTGCCAGCAGCTTAGGTATGGGAAACACCATATATTTT.

The rearrangement joins TRBV28 to TRBJ1-1; perhaps TRBD1 as D (5 bases). The CDR3 contains 12 residues. Trimming stripped 6 bases from V and 6 bases from J, with 11 bases between. From germline, CDR1 is MDHEN and CDR2 SYDVKM. CDR3 sequence: CASRLQDAEAFF. CDR3 nucleotide sequence: TGTGCCAGCAGGTTACAGGATGCTGAAGCTTTCTTT.

This clone was picked up one time. The chain recombines TRBV5-1 with TRBJ1-3; D is perhaps TRBD1 (5 bases). CDR3 length: 15 amino acids. The V end lost 0 bases, the J end lost 1 base, and 8 bases lay between the germline ends. The V gene's germline CDR1 is SGHRS and CDR2 YFSETQ. The CDR3 reads CASSLEGASGNTIYF. CDR3 bases: TGCGCCAGCAGCTTGGAAGGGGCATCTGGAAACACCATATATTTT.

This clone has a handful of counts. V is TRBV19 and J is TRBJ1-2; possible D gene TRBD1, 5 bases. Germline CDR1 LNHDA, CDR2 SQIVND (reference sequence). Trimming took off 3 bases at V and 6 bases at J, with 11 bases between the two ends. CDR3 length: 13 residues. The DNA of the CDR3 is TGTGCCAGTAGTATCGCCAGGGCGGATGGCTACACCTTC. Protein product: CASSIARADGYTF.

V and J are TRBV27 and TRBJ1-1; unclear D gene. Germline values: CDR1 MNHEY, CDR2 SMNVEV (reference sequence). This CDR3 spans 10 amino acids. Trimming pared 2 bases from V and 11 bases from J, leaving 6 bases between. CDR3 sequence (DNA): TGTGCCAGCAGTTTAAATCCGGCTTTCTTT. It yields the protein CASSLNPAFF.

The J gene is TRBJ2-1, the V gene TRBV6-1; 9 bases map to TRBD2. Germline values: CDR1 MNHNS, CDR2 SASEGT. CDR3 length equals 15 residues. The trim removed 2 bases at V and 13 bases at J, leaving 12 bases unmatched. The CDR3 protein is CASSERTTRTSAQFF. The CDR3 bases are TGTGCCAGCAGTGAAAGAACTACCCGGACTAGCGCCCAGTTCTTC.

The V call is TRBV18, the J call TRBJ2-7, with D possibly being TRBD1 (5 bases). Germline V CDR1 and CDR2: KGHSH, LQKENI. This CDR3 is 15 amino acids long. V was cut by 3 bases and J by 1 base, with 13 bases left in between. The CDR3 region has the DNA TGTGCCAGCTCACCCTCACCAGGGTCATCCTACGAGCAGTACTTC. It yields the protein CASSPSPGSSYEQYF.

Only one count was recorded for this clone. The rearrangement uses TRBV10-2 and TRBJ2-1; TRBD2 agrees at 10 bases. The germline V gene encodes CDR1 WSHSY and CDR2 SAAADI. J gave up 0 bases and V 6 bases, and 5 bases lay outside the gene matches. CDR3 size: 16 residues. The CDR3 sequence is CASSRTSGSSYNEQFF. CDR3 in DNA: TGCGCCAGCAGCCGGACTAGCGGTAGCTCCTACAATGAGCAGTTCTTC.

This clone was seen only a few times. The chain links TRBV28 to TRBJ2-1; 10 bases are shared with TRBD2. The germline gives CDR1 MDHEN, CDR2 SYDVKM. This CDR3 comprises 14 residues. V shed 4 bases and J 10 bases; nucleotides not matched to a gene: 7. The DNA of the CDR3 is TGTGCCAGCAGTTCCCCTAGCGGGAGTGGAGAGCAGTTCTTC. This gives the protein CASSSPSGSGEQFF.

V and J are TRBV4-3 and TRBJ1-2, with 8 bases matching TRBD1. The V gene's germline CDR1 is LGHNA and CDR2 YSLEER. V lost 1 base and J lost 3; bases outside the gene matches: 7. The CDR3 extends over 16 amino acids. The CDR3 loop reads CASSQGAGTGYYGYTF. CDR3 sequence (DNA): TGCGCCAGCAGCCAAGGGGCAGGGACAGGCTACTATGGCTACACCTTC.